These 11 T cell receptor beta chains originate from one sample sequenced in a study of blood T cell repertoires in COVID-19. This table comes from immunoSEQ multiplex PCR, and its TCRdb copy is limited to in-frame clones, with some not included. The sample holds over 200,000 clones; roughly nine tenths are singletons and the top ten take roughly 6%. Material for sequencing was peripheral blood. The receptor set was obtained from a man aged 55 to 70 who had recovered from COVID-19.

CDR3 amino acids: CASSHPGVDTQYF. DNA for the CDR3: TGCGCCAGCAGCCATCCGGGGGTAGATACGCAGTATTTT. This rearrangement joins TRBV4-1 to TRBJ2-3, with a weak D call TRBD2 (6 bases). Deletions cut 3 bases from V and 5 bases from J, with 9 bases between. This CDR3 comprises 13 residues. Germline values: CDR1 MGHRA, CDR2 YSYEKL.

The CDR3 coding sequence is TGTGCCAGCAGCTTTGGGCCGCAATCCGAGCAGTACTTC. Amino acid sequence: CASSFGPQSEQYF. This chain links TRBV7-2 with TRBJ2-7; D gene unclear. CDR1 is SGHTA, CDR2 FQGNSA, per germline. V was trimmed by 3 bases and J by 6 bases, leaving 12 bases between them. The CDR3 has 13 amino acids.

This chain joins TRBV2 and TRBJ2-2; 9 bases are shared with TRBD1. Germline CDR1 and CDR2: SNHLY and FYNNEI. V lost 5 bases and J lost 6; bases outside the gene matches: 13. The CDR3 length is 17 residues. CDR3 loop: CASSPGQGRIGAGELFF. DNA of the CDR3: TGTGCCAGCAGTCCCGGACAGGGGAGAATTGGGGCCGGGGAGCTGTTTTTT.

The J gene is TRBJ1-2, the V gene TRBV14; no clear D gene. The CDR3 has 14 residues. Trimming stripped 3 bases from V and 8 bases from J, with 16 bases between. Germline CDR1 SGHDN, CDR2 FVKESK. In DNA, the CDR3 is TGTGCCAGCAGCCATAACTCCGGAGCGAGCGGCTACACCTTC. Translating it yields CASSHNSGASGYTF. The variable domain in full, completed from reference TRBV14 and TRBJ1-2, reads EAGVTQFPSHSVIEKGQTVTLRCDPISGHDNLYWYRRVMGKEIKFLLHFVKESKQDESGMPNNRFLAERTGGTYSTLKVQPAELEDSGVYFCASSHNSGASGYTFGSGTRLTVV.

This chain connects TRBV7-3 to TRBJ2-2; 11 nucleotides align to TRBD2. Germline CDR1 reads SGHTA; CDR2 reads FQGTGA. V was pared by 5 bases and J by 4 bases, with 3 bases of the junction left unmatched. CDR3 length: 15 residues. CDR3 protein: CASSRLAGTTGELFF. The DNA for the CDR3 is TGTGCCAGCAGCCGACTAGCGGGAACCACCGGGGAGCTGTTTTTT.

This sequence joins TRBV28 and TRBJ1-6; maybe TRBD1 (5 bases). Germline V CDR1 and CDR2: MDHEN, SYDVKM. Deletions cut 3 bases from V and 9 bases from J, with 21 bases between. The CDR3 loop spans 17 amino acids. As DNA, the CDR3 is TGTGCCAGCAGTTTGTCAAGGGGCGCCTCGTCTTCTTCACCCCTCCACTTT. Translated: CASSLSRGASSSSPLHF. Complete variable domain (other parts from reference TRBV28 and TRBJ1-6): DVKVTQSSRYLVKRTGEKVFLECVQDMDHENMFWYRQDPGLGLRLIYFSYDVKMKEKGDIPEGYSVSREKKERFSLILESASTNQTSMYLCASSLSRGASSSSPLHFGNGTRLTVT.

The chain has TRBV5-5 and TRBJ1-2; tentative D call: TRBD1 (5 bases). V lost 8 bases and J lost 5, with 10 bases in between. There are 11 residues in the CDR3. From germline, CDR1 is SGHKS and CDR2 YYEKEE (reference sequence). DNA of the CDR3: TGTGCCAGACAACAGGTATATGGCTACACCTTC. Its protein product is CARQQVYGYTF.

This chain links TRBV6-5 with TRBJ1-5; D gene uncertain. Germline V gene sequence: CDR1 MNHEY, CDR2 SVGAGI. The CDR3 contains 15 residues. V lost 0 bases to trimming and J lost 4 bases, with 10 bases between them. The CDR3, as DNA: TGTGCCAGCAGTTACTCGAATCGGGAGAATCAGCCCCAGCATTTT. Protein: CASSYSNRENQPQHF.

This chain links TRBV28 with TRBJ2-1; D is unclear. The CDR3 is 15 amino acids. The germline gives CDR1 MDHEN, CDR2 SYDVKM. Between the trimmed V and J ends, which lost 5 bases and 10 bases, there was a span of 21 bases. The CDR3 DNA reads TGTGCCAGCAGTAAACTTAGGCCTACAATGAGGGAGCAGTTCTTC. Protein sequence: CASSKLRPTMREQFF.

The V and J genes are TRBV7-2 and TRBJ2-3; TRBD2 matches at 8 bases. V shed 4 bases and J 3 bases; nucleotides not matched to a gene: 6. This CDR3 region has 15 residues. CDR1 is SGHTA and CDR2 is FQGNSA in the germline V gene. The CDR3 loop is CASSSSGLGTDTQYF. As DNA, the CDR3 is TGTGCCAGCAGCTCTTCGGGACTAGGGACAGATACGCAGTATTTT.

The rearrangement joins TRBV5-1 to TRBJ2-7, with TRBD1 matching 7 bases. The germline gives CDR1 SGHRS, CDR2 YFSETQ. Unmatched junction bases numbered 7, after V lost 4 bases and J lost 3 bases. This CDR3 comprises 14 residues. The CDR3 nucleotides are TGCGCCAGCAGCGTGGGACAGTCTCTCTACGAGCAGTACTTC. The encoded protein is CASSVGQSLYEQYF.